This TCR beta chain was identified in a study of shared clonotypes between healthy human individuals (dated by TCRdb to the early 2020s). Regarding the complete study: Three men and a couple of women, aged 18 to 49 years, made up the cohort. To estimate repertoire size and how much clonotype sharing occurs between individuals, the study deeply sequenced the blood TCR repertoires of 4 to 6 healthy adults. Per donor, three plates each were used for CD4 naive and CD4 memory, two for CD8 naive, and one for CD8 memory. Per donor, leukapheresis produced somewhere between about 0.9 and 9 billion PBMCs. To increase sequencing depth and limit assay-specific biases, different laboratories used diverse techniques to prepare libraries and sequence TCR repertoires. What the study reported, not specific to this receptor: Naive subsets generally had larger estimated clonotype richness than memory subsets. About 5% of naive CD4, 3% to 4% of naive CD8, 2.3% of memory CD4, and less than 0.45% of memory CD8 clonotypes were shared across several donors. Sampling was restricted to blood, and TCR repertoires in tissues likely differ from the TCR repertoires found in blood. Incomplete sequencing was indicated by rarefaction of sorted-subset datasets, despite the large sequencing depth. The genetic and exposure-history diversity represented was limited by the small number of donors. Higher generation probabilities were observed for clonotypes shared by all four sorted-subset donors than for non-shared clonotypes. Based on pairwise subsampling, the degree of clonotype sharing among donors was expected to be affected by sequencing depth.

Turning to this clone: Its specific antigen is unknown. Per-base quality was not reported, and no clone a single base away is much larger than it. Distinct nucleotide sequences in the sample also encode this CDR3.

CD8 naive samples were CD45RO-negative cells positively selected for CCR7, giving a CD45RA+CCR7+ population that excluded TemRA cells. Donors were healthy HIV-negative adults with no recently reported acute infections or vaccinations. Every donor was a Caucasian adult residing in Nashville, Tennessee, USA. Blood was obtained by leukapheresis, after which PBMCs were separated by Ficoll-Histopaque density gradient centrifugation and cryopreserved in liquid nitrogen vapor phase. Analytical flow cytometry was used to check the purity and quantity of each magnetically sorted T cell population. Each sorted fraction had its genomic DNA isolated and then quantified by UV absorbance on a Nanodrop 2000c. Using the deep immunoSEQ assay, multiplex PCR amplified TCR CDR3 regions from genomic DNA. For each cell subset, the extracted genomic DNA was distributed evenly across all wells of several immunoSEQ 96-well plates, and each plate served as one replicate. For sorted subsets, approximately 210 ng genomic DNA, equal to about 30,000 T cell genomes, was loaded into each replicate PCR. Purified libraries were quantified with a Qubit 3.0 fluorometer, sized on a Bioanalyzer 2100, and re-quantified with the KAPA Library Quantification kit. A separate single-read 150-cycle Illumina NextSeq 550 flow cell was used to sequence each immunoSEQ 96-well plate. Concerning the study's data processing: Because the immunoSEQ output held only junctional sequences and lacked quality scores, the filtering could not match the filtering applied to full-length reads. Sequences were annotated with PyIR, a Python wrapper for IgBLAST v1.9, using IMGT germline references to assign V/J genes and CDR3. Reads were removed for weak V/J assignments (E-value above 1e-6), missing CDR3, stop codons, out-of-frame junctions, or ambiguous translated residues. A V3J clonotype was defined by an identical inferred V gene, J gene, and CDR3 amino acid sequence. Percentage overlap between repertoires was calculated by dividing the number of shared unique clonotypes by the size of the smaller repertoire. Repertoire richness was assessed with RTK rarefaction, the Chao1 estimator, and Recon v2.1 estimates of unobserved clonotypes. OLGA was used to compute generation probabilities for all TCRbeta clonotypes that the gDNA method yielded from a few donors. This immuneACCESS table, as held by TCRdb, lists in-frame sequences with V and J called but not all clones. Of the missing ones, under half trace to an unresolved V gene in checked studies; the others have no known cause. The V and J calls and clone size come from that table; D and trimming were worked out from the DNA. This sample gives a few hundred thousand clones in total; roughly 95% of them show up just once. The ten most abundant clones make up less than 0.13% of the sample.

The cysteine opens and the phenylalanine closes a CDR3 of 12 amino acids. The read is trimmed to its CDR3 DNA, 36 bases read in frame from base 1. Trimming takes 2 bases from V and 4 bases from J, and the germline ends sit 5 bases apart. Reading the germline V gene gives CDR1 MNHNS and CDR2 SASEGT. What was sequenced was naive CD8+ T cells sorted from blood. The cell subset or site label of this sample denotes: CD45RA+CCR7+. The clonotype comes from a woman aged 25 to 39 in good health. The chain was built from TRBV6-1 and TRBJ1-1, with the D gene too uncertain to name. The DNA is as follows: TGTGCCAGCAGTGAATCGGGCACTGAAGCTTTCTTT. Its product reads: CASSESGTEAFF.